What follows are 27 T cell receptor beta chains derived from one specimen sequenced in a study of control samples from healthy donors and cancer patients. Clones were read by immunoSEQ multiplex PCR, and TCRdb kept only the in-frame ones, dropping some. The sample shows roughly 52,000 clones, 85% to 95% of them seen only once. Material for sequencing was blood. The receptors stem from a man between 25 and 39 years old in good health.

The rearrangement links TRBV20-1 to TRBJ1-1, with D possibly being TRBD1 (5 bases). Per germline, CDR1 DFQATT and CDR2 SNEGSKA (reference sequence). The V end lost 5 bases, the J end lost 6 bases, and 10 bases lay between the germline ends. The CDR3 extends over 11 amino acids. In DNA form, the CDR3 reads TGCAGTGCTCCGAAACAGGCTGAAGCTTTCTTT. Residues: CSAPKQAEAFF.

The chain joins TRBV28 to TRBJ1-2; perhaps TRBD1 as D (6 bases). CDR3 length equals 12 residues. Trimming removed 6 bases at V and 10 bases at J, with 15 bases between. The germline CDR1 and CDR2 sequences are MDHEN and SYDVKM. CDR3 in amino acids: CASRPLRQDYTF. CDR3 coding DNA: TGTGCCAGCAGACCCCTTCGACAGGACTACACCTTC.

The gene calls are TRBV10-3 and TRBJ2-1, with D perhaps TRBD1 or TRBD2 (5 bases each). The V end lost 7 bases, the J end lost 3 bases, and 13 bases lay between the germline ends. Germline V CDR1 and CDR2: ENHRY, SYGVKD. This CDR3 contains 14 residues. CDR3 coding DNA: TGTGCCATCACCGCCGGGACCCTCTACAATGAGCAGTTCTTC. It codes for CAITAGTLYNEQFF.

The rearrangement joins TRBV6-6 to TRBJ2-1; 13 positions match TRBD2. J lost 6 bases, V lost 6 bases, and 5 bases had no gene match. The CDR3 runs to 15 residues. CDR1 is MNHNY, CDR2 SVGAGI, per germline (reference sequence). The CDR3 DNA reads TGTGCCAGCAGCGACACTAGCGGGAGGGCCAATGAGCAGTTCTTC. This translates into CASSDTSGRANEQFF.

In DNA form, the CDR3 reads TGTGCCAGCAGTGAACCGGGACAGGGGCGTCATGAGCAGTTCTTC. This gives the protein CASSEPGQGRHEQFF. The chain links TRBV25-1 to TRBJ2-1, with 10 positions matching TRBD1. This CDR3 is 15 amino acids long. V shed 2 bases and J 8 bases; nucleotides not matched to a gene: 6. The V gene's germline CDR1 is MGHDK and CDR2 SYGVNS.

The chain couples TRBV6-2 or TRBV6-3 to TRBJ2-1; perhaps TRBD2 as D (6 bases). The germline V gene has CDR1 MNHEY and CDR2 SVGEGT. The CDR3 is made up of 14 amino acids. The ends were cut back, 4 bases at V and 3 bases at J, with 10 bases in the middle. The CDR3 bases are TGTGCCAGCAGTTCCTATAGCGGCTACAATGAGCAGTTCTTC. Protein: CASSSYSGYNEQFF.

This sequence joins TRBV28 and TRBJ1-6, with 9 bases aligning to TRBD1. The CDR3 contains 14 residues. V lost 6 bases to trimming and J lost 9 bases; unmatched junction nucleotides: 6. CDR1 MDHEN and CDR2 SYDVKM come from the germline V gene. This CDR3 is CASRSGTGFSPLHF. CDR3 sequence (DNA): TGTGCCAGCAGGTCCGGGACAGGGTTTTCACCCCTCCACTTT.

This rearrangement joins TRBV27 to TRBJ1-6; D gene uncertain. Trimming took 3 bases from V and 7 from J, leaving 13 bases between them. Germline V gene lookup returns CDR1 MNHEY and CDR2 SMNVEV (reference sequence). The CDR3 contains 15 residues. CDR3 loop: CASSLMGGWNSPLHF. CDR3 bases: TGTGCCAGCAGTTTGATGGGAGGGTGGAATTCACCCCTCCACTTT.

This clone came up once. The chain employs TRBV6-5 and TRBJ2-1; maybe TRBD2 (5 bases). Germline-derived CDR1 and CDR2 are MNHEY and SVGAGI. Trimming stripped 6 bases from V and 0 bases from J, with 12 bases between. The CDR3 runs 15 residues. This CDR3 reads CASSYTDSSYNEQFF. The CDR3 DNA is TGTGCCAGCAGCTACACGGACTCCTCCTACAATGAGCAGTTCTTC.

This clone was picked up one time. This chain links TRBV27 with TRBJ1-4, with D maybe TRBD1 (6 bases). Germline assignment: CDR1 MNHEY and CDR2 SMNVEV (reference sequence). CDR3 length equals 14 residues. Trimming took off 4 bases at V and 7 bases at J, with 13 bases between the two ends. CDR3 sequence: CASSSTGMGEKLFF. CDR3 sequence (DNA): TGTGCCAGCAGTTCAACAGGGATGGGTGAAAAACTGTTTTTT.

By share, this clone ranks as medium-sized. The rearrangement uses TRBV27 and TRBJ2-3; D gene unclear. V lost 3 bases to trimming and J lost 2 bases, with 9 bases between them. The CDR3 extends over 14 amino acids. Germline V CDR1 and CDR2: MNHEY, SMNVEV (reference sequence). The CDR3 sequence: CASSFFSNTDTQYF. CDR3 bases: TGTGCCAGCAGTTTCTTTTCTAACACAGATACGCAGTATTTT.

The CDR3 DNA is TGTGCCTGGAGTCCGGACAGGGGGCGCAATGAAAAACTGTTTTTT. Protein product: CAWSPDRGRNEKLFF. This rearrangement joins TRBV30 to TRBJ1-4; 11 bases agree with TRBD1. CDR1 and CDR2 (germline): GTSNPN, SVGIG (reference sequence). This CDR3 is built from 15 residues. V was clipped by 2 bases and J by 5 bases; unmatched bases: 4.

The chain has TRBV6-4 and TRBJ1-6; D gene unclear. This CDR3 has 13 residues. Germline CDR1 is MRHNA and CDR2 is SNTAGT. Trimming shortened V by 3 bases and J by 8 bases, and 8 bases separated the two germline ends. CDR3 bases: TGTGCCAGCAGTGAGTCGCCCGATTCACCCCTCCACTTT. Translation: CASSESPDSPLHF.

V gene TRBV6-5 combines with J gene TRBJ2-7; 7 bases align to TRBD2. Germline-derived CDR1 and CDR2 are MNHEY and SVGAGI. CDR3 length equals 12 residues. The junction had 3 bases not matched to a gene; V was cut back by 7 bases and J by 3 bases. The CDR3 is CASTLADYEQYF. CDR3 DNA sequence: TGTGCCAGCACGCTAGCGGACTACGAGCAGTACTTC.

The V and J genes are TRBV7-2 and TRBJ2-7; 7 bases fit TRBD1. The CDR3 extends over 15 amino acids. J was trimmed by 2 bases and V by 5 bases; bases with no gene match: 9. CDR1 is SGHTA and CDR2 is FQGNSA in the germline V gene. The CDR3 DNA reads as TGTGCCAGCAGCACCCGGACAGGCCCTACCTACGAGCAGTACTTC. Its protein is CASSTRTGPTYEQYF.

This clone was recorded once. The chain combines TRBV4-3 with TRBJ2-7, with D possibly being TRBD1 (6 bases). Germline-derived CDR1 and CDR2 are LGHNA and YSLEER. The CDR3 contains 15 residues. V was cut by 0 bases and J by 2 bases, with 11 bases left in between. In nucleotides, the CDR3 is TGCGCCAGCAGCCAAGATCAACAGGGAGCCTACGAGCAGTACTTC. This translates into CASSQDQQGAYEQYF.

The V gene is TRBV7-2, the J gene TRBJ2-2; TRBD2 matches 9 bases. V shed 5 bases and J 4 bases; nucleotides not matched to a gene: 17. Looked up from germline, CDR1 is SGHTA and CDR2 is FQGNSA. CDR3 length equals 19 residues. The CDR3 loop is CASSPGAAGGPLGTGELFF. The DNA of the CDR3 is TGTGCCAGCAGCCCGGGGGCGGCGGGAGGGCCCTTGGGCACCGGGGAGCTGTTTTTT.

The chain recombines TRBV5-1 with TRBJ2-1, with D perhaps TRBD2 (6 bases). From germline, CDR1 is SGHRS and CDR2 YFSETQ. The CDR3 runs 14 residues. V was pared by 5 bases and J by 2 bases, with 11 bases between. The CDR3 coding sequence is TGCGCCAGCAGTTGGCGGGACCCCTACAATGAGCAGTTCTTC. This sequence encodes CASSWRDPYNEQFF.

The chain couples TRBV12-5 to TRBJ2-6; D uncertain. The V end lost 6 bases, the J end lost 4 bases, and 4 bases lay between the germline ends. The CDR3 is 12 residues long. Germline V gene lookup returns CDR1 LGHNT and CDR2 FRNRAP. The CDR3 protein is CASGSGANVLTF. The CDR3 DNA is TGTGCTAGTGGATCCGGGGCCAACGTCCTGACTTTC.

The chain recombines TRBV12-3 or TRBV12-4 with TRBJ2-3; 7 bases map to TRBD1. V shed 6 bases and J 3 bases; nucleotides not matched to a gene: 0. The CDR3 covers 12 residues. The CDR3 region is CASRTGTDTQYF. Here the CDR3 DNA reads TGTGCCAGCAGGACAGGGACAGATACGCAGTATTTT.

The chain uses TRBV1 and TRBJ1-5. TRBV1 is reported as a pseudogene. The CDR3 runs 13 residues. The chain's CDR3 is CTSSHHTDQPQHF. DNA of the CDR3: TGCACCAGCAGCCATCACACCGACCAACCCCAGCATTTT.

This rearrangement joins TRBV6-6 to TRBJ2-2; possibly TRBD2 for D (5 bases). V lost 1 base, J lost 6 bases, and 15 bases lay in between. Per the germline V gene, CDR1 is MNHNY and CDR2 is SVGAGI (reference sequence). CDR3 length: 16 amino acids. The CDR3 sequence: CASSYLVGVFAGELFF. Written as DNA, the CDR3 is TGTGCCAGCAGTTACTTGGTGGGAGTATTCGCCGGGGAGCTGTTTTTT.

V gene TRBV28 combines with J gene TRBJ2-7, with 13 nucleotides matching TRBD2. V trimming: 5 bases; J trimming: 5 bases; junction bases outside the gene matches: 6. Germline V CDR1 and CDR2: MDHEN, SYDVKM. This CDR3 is 15 amino acids long. The CDR3: CASSLLAGGYHEQYF. As DNA, the CDR3 is TGTGCCAGCAGTCTACTAGCGGGAGGGTACCACGAGCAGTACTTC.

The chain is built from TRBV30 and TRBJ2-1; the match to TRBD1 covers 9 bases. Losses at the gene ends were 2 bases for V and 2 bases for J; bases not matched to a gene: 7. CDR3 size: 16 residues. CDR1 and CDR2 (germline): GTSNPN, SVGIG (reference sequence). This CDR3 reads CAWSTTGGAAYNEQFF. CDR3 nucleotide sequence: TGTGCCTGGAGTACCACAGGGGGCGCAGCCTACAATGAGCAGTTCTTC.

This chain uses TRBV15 with TRBJ1-5, with TRBD1 matching 8 bases. Trimming took 5 bases from V and 5 from J; bases not matched to a gene: 5. The CDR3 sequence is 14 residues long. Per germline, CDR1 LNHNV and CDR2 YYDKDF (reference sequence). CDR3 nucleotides: TGTGCCACCAGCCGGACAGGGCCTCATCAGCCCCAGCATTTT. Protein: CATSRTGPHQPQHF.

This chain uses TRBV7-6 with TRBJ2-2; 10 bases map to TRBD1. V lost 5 bases to trimming and J lost 10 bases; unmatched junction nucleotides: 13. The CDR3 is 16 amino acids. The germline CDR1 and CDR2 sequences are SGHVS and FNYEAQ. The CDR3 DNA reads as TGTGCCAGCAGCCTGGGGACAGGGGTCGGTCAGTCGGAGCTGTTTTTT. Amino acids: CASSLGTGVGQSELFF.

The rearrangement links TRBV10-3 to TRBJ2-7; 7 bases map to TRBD2. The CDR3 length is 15 residues. The germline gives CDR1 ENHRY, CDR2 SYGVKD. With 4 bases clipped from V and 1 base from J, the junction kept 7 bases outside the gene matches. In DNA form, the CDR3 reads TGTGCCATCAGTGGCCGGACTAGGACGTCCTACGAGCAGTACTTC. Amino acid sequence: CAISGRTRTSYEQYF.